The source of this T cell receptor (beta chain) is a study of blood T cell repertoires in COVID-19. This CDR3 is 17 amino acids long. V gave up 7 bases and J gave up 7 bases; unmatched junction bases: 18. Germline loops: CDR1 MDHEN, CDR2 SYDVKM. TCRdb's copy holds only in-frame clones and misses some; the assay was immunoSEQ multiplex PCR. The data hold 140,000 or so clones, with around 79% observed a single time. This clonotype was sampled from a man between 45 and 60 years old with active or convalescent COVID-19. The gene calls are TRBV28 and TRBJ2-2; 7 bases match TRBD1. Specimen: peripheral blood. CDR3 residues: CASTQPIGQEINGELFF. DNA for the CDR3: TGTGCCAGCACGCAGCCGATTGGACAGGAGATTAACGGGGAGCTGTTTTTT.